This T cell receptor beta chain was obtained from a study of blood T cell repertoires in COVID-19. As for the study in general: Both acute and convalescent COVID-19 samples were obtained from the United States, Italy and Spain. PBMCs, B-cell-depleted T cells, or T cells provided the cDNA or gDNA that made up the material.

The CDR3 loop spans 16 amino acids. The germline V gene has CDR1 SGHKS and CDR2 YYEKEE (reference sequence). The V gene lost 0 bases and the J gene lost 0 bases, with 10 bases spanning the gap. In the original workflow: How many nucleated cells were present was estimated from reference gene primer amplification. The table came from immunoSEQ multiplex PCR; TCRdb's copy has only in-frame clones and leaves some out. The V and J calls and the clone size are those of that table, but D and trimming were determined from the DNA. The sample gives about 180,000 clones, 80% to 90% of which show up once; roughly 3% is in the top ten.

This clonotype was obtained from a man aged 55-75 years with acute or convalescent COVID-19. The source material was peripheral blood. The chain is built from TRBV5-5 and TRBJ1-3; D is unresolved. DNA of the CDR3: TGTGCCAGCAGCTTGGATTGGCCTAGCTCTGGAAACACCATATATTTT. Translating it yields CASSLDWPSSGNTIYF.